This entry features one T cell receptor (beta chain) sequence. A junction end diverges from the germline sequence, so it may reflect a read error. This specimen belongs to a study of blood T cells in healthy people across ages. With each sample, at least 5.5 micrograms of total RNA were extracted. Alongside a J-beta primer mix, a sample-barcoded 5' primer served in a second PCR lasting about 6 to 12 cycles. From each sample, at least 2.5 million paired-end reads containing CDR3 were obtained. MiXCR, run by TCRdb on the 5' RACE reads, gives a single entry per CDR3 protein. The data contain some 900,000 distinct CDR3 sequences, around 48% of them seen just once; the ten biggest clones take up 13%. The CDR3 contains 16 residues.

This TCR derives from a man under 40 in good health. The chain employs TRBV12-3 or TRBV12-4 and TRBJ2-6, with TRBD1 as a possible D gene (5 bases). Sequences were obtained from blood. CDR3 sequence: CASSSDRNSGANILTF. DNA of the CDR3: TGTGCCAGCAGTTCAGATAGAAACTCTGGGGCCAACATCCTGACTTTC.